A single sample gave rise to the 25 T cell receptor beta chains below, sequenced in a study of early T cells in non-severe SARS-CoV-2 infection. TCRdb recomputed calls from the 5' RACE reads with MiXCR, one row per CDR3 protein. This sample has 100,000 to 150,000 distinct CDR3 sequences, with more than 13% found just once. The source material was whole blood. The receptors derive from an adult who was a healthcare worker with PCR-confirmed SARS-CoV-2 infection or an uninfected control (not recorded which).

The chain joins TRBV20-1 to TRBJ2-7; TRBD1 or TRBD2 may be the D gene (5 bases each). Trimming stripped 6 bases from V and 3 bases from J, with 15 bases between. From germline, CDR1 is DFQATT and CDR2 SNEGSKA (reference sequence). This CDR3 has 13 residues. This chain's CDR3 is CSASEGTNYEQYF. The CDR3 region has the DNA TGCAGTGCCTCAGAGGGGACGAACTACGAGCAGTACTTC.

In this sample, this clonotype turned up a few times. The rearrangement uses TRBV12-3 or TRBV12-4 and TRBJ2-1, with D maybe TRBD1 (6 bases). The CDR3 runs to 15 residues. V lost 4 bases, J lost 9 bases, and 19 bases lay in between. The CDR3, as DNA: TGTGCCAGCAGTTCGCAGGGGTCCGCCGGAGGTGAGCAGTTCTTC. Residues: CASSSQGSAGGEQFF.

CDR3 coding DNA: TGCGCCAGCAGCTTGTCGGGGTCTCCCTATTCACCCCTCCACTTT. This gives the protein CASSLSGSPYSPLHF. The chain uses TRBV5-1 and TRBJ1-6; unclear D gene. The CDR3 length is 15 residues. Germline V CDR1 and CDR2: SGHRS, YFSETQ. Trimming stripped 1 base from V and 8 bases from J, with 13 bases between.

This clonotype showed up just a few times. This chain joins TRBV7-2 and TRBJ1-2; 10 bases line up with TRBD1. Germline V lookup: CDR1 SGHTA, CDR2 FQGNSA. This CDR3 contains 15 residues. The J segment lost 7 bases and the V segment lost 1 base, leaving 6 bases of the junction unmatched. CDR3 sequence: CASSLGGTGAGGYTF. CDR3 DNA sequence: TGTGCCAGCAGCTTAGGAGGGACAGGGGCCGGTGGCTACACCTTC.

This sequence joins TRBV20-1 and TRBJ2-7, with 10 nucleotides matching TRBD1. The CDR3 loop spans 15 amino acids. With V trimmed by 4 bases and J by 0 bases, 6 bases remained unmatched. Germline V CDR1 and CDR2: DFQATT, SNEGSKA (reference sequence). The CDR3 sequence is CSATSRDRGSYEQYF. The CDR3 DNA reads as TGCAGTGCTACGTCCCGGGACAGGGGCTCCTACGAGCAGTACTTC.

Only a few counts were recorded for this clonotype. The chain carries TRBV11-2 and TRBJ2-5, with 7 positions matching TRBD2. Germline assignment: CDR1 SGHAT and CDR2 FQNNGV. Trimming removed 6 bases from V and 7 bases from J; junction bases left unmatched: 20. The CDR3 loop spans 17 amino acids. In DNA, the CDR3 is TGTGCCAGCAGAATCTCGCCTAGTTCGGGGGGTTCGGGGACCCAGTACTTC. This sequence encodes CASRISPSSGGSGTQYF. The full variable domain, with the rest looked up from reference TRBV11-2 and TRBJ2-5, is EAGVAQSPRYKIIEKRQSVAFWCNPISGHATLYWYQQILGQGPKLLIQFQNNGVVDDSQLPKDRFSAERLKGVDSTLKIQPAKLEDSAVYLCASRISPSSGGSGTQYFGPGTRLLVL.

In this sample, this clonotype turned up many times. V usage is TRBV5-4 and J usage is TRBJ1-6; D unclear. With 3 bases removed from V and 10 bases from J, the gap between germline ends came to 14 bases. The CDR3 runs to 14 residues. Germline V gene sequence: CDR1 SGHNT, CDR2 YYREEE (reference sequence). The CDR3 DNA reads as TGTGCCAGCAGCTCCAACAAAGGCGGCTCACCCCTCCACTTT. It yields the protein CASSSNKGGSPLHF.

This clonotype has only a few counts. This chain uses TRBV2 with TRBJ2-5; D is unresolved. This CDR3 contains 14 residues. CDR1 and CDR2 from the germline V gene are SNHLY and FYNNEI. V gave up 2 bases and J gave up 0 bases, with 7 bases separating them. Here the CDR3 DNA reads TGTGCCAGCAGTGAAACGGTAAACCAAGAGACCCAGTACTTC. This translates into CASSETVNQETQYF.

The V gene is TRBV5-1, the J gene TRBJ2-2; D may correspond to TRBD1 or TRBD2 (5 bases each). Germline CDR1 and CDR2: SGHRS and YFSETQ. The V end was cut by 2 bases, the J end by 2 bases, with 10 bases between. This CDR3 is built from 15 residues. Here the CDR3 DNA reads TGCGCCAGCAGCTTCGCCCGGGACAACACCGGGGAGCTGTTTTTT. Translating it yields CASSFARDNTGELFF.

The chain carries TRBV6-6 and TRBJ1-2; weak D call: TRBD1 (6 bases). The ends were cut back, 2 bases at V and 8 bases at J, with 12 bases in the middle. This CDR3 is 13 amino acids long. The germline V gene has CDR1 MNHNY and CDR2 SVGAGI (reference sequence). CDR3 nucleotides: TGTGCCAGCAGTTACGACAGGTCCGGCGGCTACACCTTC. Amino acid sequence: CASSYDRSGGYTF.

This clonotype was seen a handful of times. V is TRBV2 and J is TRBJ1-1; 7 positions agree with TRBD1. CDR1 and CDR2 (germline): SNHLY, FYNNEI. This CDR3 is 12 amino acids long. With 8 bases clipped from V and 3 bases from J, the junction kept 3 bases outside the gene matches. The DNA of the CDR3 is TGTGCCAGCGTAGACAGGGACACTGAAGCTTTCTTT. Residues: CASVDRDTEAFF. Full variable domain (remainder filled in from reference TRBV2 and TRBJ1-1): EPEVTQTPSHQVTQMGQEVILRCVPISNHLYFYWYRQILGQKVEFLVSFYNNEISEKSEIFDDQFSVERPDGSNFTLKIRSTKLEDSAMYFCASVDRDTEAFFGQGTRLTVV.

The rearrangement uses TRBV12-3 or TRBV12-4 and TRBJ1-1; 8 nucleotides agree with TRBD1. The CDR3 loop spans 15 amino acids. The V gene end was trimmed by 4 bases and the J gene end by 2 bases; junction bases not matched to a gene: 6. CDR3 bases: TGTGCCAGCAGTTCGACAGGGGCGGCTAACACTGAAGCTTTCTTT. Translation gives CASSSTGAANTEAFF.

There are many counts of this clonotype. CDR3: CASSSTSGGALTQETQYF. In DNA form, the CDR3 reads TGTGCCAGCAGCTCCACTAGCGGGGGGGCCCTGACCCAAGAGACCCAGTACTTC. This chain links TRBV7-6 with TRBJ2-5, with 13 positions matching TRBD2. From germline, CDR1 is SGHVS and CDR2 FNYEAQ. This CDR3 comprises 18 residues. After removal of 4 bases from V and 1 base from J, the junction contained 9 bases not matched to a gene.

The chain carries TRBV21-1 and TRBJ1-6; the table gives TRBD1 as D, unverified against the DNA. TRBV21-1 is deemed a pseudogene. This CDR3 region has 17 residues. The CDR3 loop is CASSKAGKGFHNSPLHF. The CDR3 DNA reads as TGTGCCAGCAGCAAAGCGGGGAAGGGGTTTCATAATTCACCCCTCCACTTT.

This clonotype came up a few times. The chain employs TRBV5-1 and TRBJ2-7; TRBD1 or TRBD2 may be the D gene (5 bases each). The CDR3 totals 15 residues. Germline assignment: CDR1 SGHRS and CDR2 YFSETQ. Trimming shortened V by 2 bases and J by 3 bases, and 15 bases separated the two germline ends. CDR3 residues: CASSFTGQAHYEQYF. In nucleotides, the CDR3 is TGCGCCAGCAGCTTTACGGGGCAGGCCCACTACGAGCAGTACTTC.

This clonotype has a count of ten or more. V usage is TRBV7-9 and J usage is TRBJ1-1; D gene unclear. This CDR3 comprises 16 residues. Between the trimmed V and J ends, which lost 2 bases and 4 bases, there was a span of 17 bases. Looked up from germline, CDR1 is SEHNR and CDR2 is FQNEAQ (reference sequence). This chain's CDR3 is CASSLQAGIGGTEAFF. CDR3 in DNA: TGTGCCAGCAGCTTACAGGCGGGGATCGGCGGCACTGAAGCTTTCTTT.

This clonotype was counted only a few times. This rearrangement joins TRBV7-6 to TRBJ2-2; D unclear. This CDR3 has 15 amino acids. Trimming removed 3 bases from V and 5 bases from J, with 13 bases in between. Germline loops: CDR1 SGHVS, CDR2 FNYEAQ. The CDR3, as DNA: TGTGCCAGCAGCTTGTCCGTATCTTTGACCGGGGAGCTGTTTTTT. As protein: CASSLSVSLTGELFF.

The chain carries TRBV7-6 and TRBJ1-1; D remains ambiguous. The CDR3 has 14 residues. V was cut by 2 bases and J by 6 bases, with 13 bases left in between. The germline V gene encodes CDR1 SGHVS and CDR2 FNYEAQ. CDR3 coding DNA: TGTGCCAGCAGCTTACGTGCAATCGCGGCTGAAGCTTTCTTT. The encoded protein is CASSLRAIAAEAFF. The entire variable domain, with the rest obtained from reference TRBV7-6 and TRBJ1-1, is as follows: GAGVSQSPRYKVTKRGQDVALRCDPISGHVSLYWYRQALGQGPEFLTYFNYEAQQDKSGLPNDRFSAERPEGSISTLTIQRTEQRDSAMYRCASSLRAIAAEAFFGQGTRLTVV.

CDR3 sequence (DNA): TGTGCCAGCAGCTTAGAGTGGGGTGCAAGAGGCAATCAGCCCCAGCATTTT. Protein sequence: CASSLEWGARGNQPQHF. V usage is TRBV7-9 and J usage is TRBJ1-5, with D unresolved. The germline V and J ends were trimmed by 1 base and 2 bases, with 15 bases remaining between them. CDR1 SEHNR and CDR2 FQNEAQ come from the germline V gene (reference sequence). The CDR3 totals 17 residues. The full variable domain, in which reference TRBV7-9 and TRBJ1-5 provide the parts outside the CDR3, is DTGVSQNPRHKITKRGQNVTFRCDPISEHNRLYWYRQTLGQGPEFLTYFQNEAQLEKSRLLSDRFSAERPKGSFSTLEIQRTEQGDSAMYLCASSLEWGARGNQPQHFGDGTRLSIL.

The rearrangement links TRBV5-4 to TRBJ2-7; no reliable D call. Germline V CDR1 and CDR2: SGHNT, YYREEE (reference sequence). Trimming shortened V by 4 bases and J by 6 bases, and 11 bases separated the two germline ends. This CDR3 has 12 amino acids. The CDR3 bases are TGTGCCAGCAGCCCTGAGGATGGCGAGCAGTACTTC. Its protein product is CASSPEDGEQYF. The full variable domain, completed using reference TRBV5-4 and TRBJ2-7, is ETGVTQSPTHLIKTRGQQVTLRCSSQSGHNTVSWYQQALGQGPQFIFQYYREEENGRGNFPPRFSGLQFPNYSSELNVNALELDDSALYLCASSPEDGEQYFGPGTRLTVT.

The chain combines TRBV20-1 with TRBJ1-1; a weak D match, TRBD1 (5 bases). The CDR3 extends over 15 amino acids. V lost 2 bases and J lost 0, with 13 bases in between. The germline V gene has CDR1 DFQATT and CDR2 SNEGSKA (reference sequence). CDR3 sequence (DNA): TGCAGTGCTAGAAACGAACCAGGGTTGAACACTGAAGCTTTCTTT. This codes for CSARNEPGLNTEAFF.

This clonotype has a handful of counts. The genes are TRBV27 and TRBJ2-2; the match to TRBD2 covers 7 bases. The ends lost 6 bases at V and 5 bases at J; junction bases unmatched: 3. Per the germline V gene, CDR1 is MNHEY and CDR2 is SMNVEV (reference sequence). There are 13 residues in the CDR3. The CDR3 is CASRKAGTGELFF. In DNA form, the CDR3 reads TGTGCCAGCAGGAAAGCGGGGACCGGGGAGCTGTTTTTT.

The chain recombines TRBV5-1 with TRBJ1-1, with 9 bases identical to TRBD1. The germline V gene encodes CDR1 SGHRS and CDR2 YFSETQ. The CDR3 extends over 16 amino acids. V gave up 4 bases and J gave up 5 bases; unmatched junction bases: 12. Here the CDR3 reads CASSLTGTGSFTEAFF. CDR3 DNA sequence: TGCGCCAGCAGCCTTACCGGGACAGGGTCTTTTACTGAAGCTTTCTTT.

The chain combines TRBV7-6 with TRBJ1-1, with D tentatively TRBD1 (6 bases). The CDR3 has 14 amino acids. V shed 6 bases and J shed 4 bases, with 15 bases lying between them. From germline, CDR1 is SGHVS and CDR2 FNYEAQ. The CDR3 coding sequence is TGTGCCAGCAGTCGATCGAACAGGGCCACTGAAGCTTTCTTT. It codes for CASSRSNRATEAFF.

There are many counts of this clonotype. The J gene is TRBJ2-1, the V gene TRBV7-2; D remains ambiguous. CDR3 length: 17 amino acids. CDR1 is SGHTA and CDR2 is FQGNSA in the germline V gene. Trimming stripped 2 bases from V and 0 bases from J, with 14 bases between. The CDR3 sequence is CASSLMGPSSSYNEQFF. In nucleotides, the CDR3 is TGTGCCAGCAGCTTAATGGGCCCCTCGAGCTCCTACAATGAGCAGTTCTTC.